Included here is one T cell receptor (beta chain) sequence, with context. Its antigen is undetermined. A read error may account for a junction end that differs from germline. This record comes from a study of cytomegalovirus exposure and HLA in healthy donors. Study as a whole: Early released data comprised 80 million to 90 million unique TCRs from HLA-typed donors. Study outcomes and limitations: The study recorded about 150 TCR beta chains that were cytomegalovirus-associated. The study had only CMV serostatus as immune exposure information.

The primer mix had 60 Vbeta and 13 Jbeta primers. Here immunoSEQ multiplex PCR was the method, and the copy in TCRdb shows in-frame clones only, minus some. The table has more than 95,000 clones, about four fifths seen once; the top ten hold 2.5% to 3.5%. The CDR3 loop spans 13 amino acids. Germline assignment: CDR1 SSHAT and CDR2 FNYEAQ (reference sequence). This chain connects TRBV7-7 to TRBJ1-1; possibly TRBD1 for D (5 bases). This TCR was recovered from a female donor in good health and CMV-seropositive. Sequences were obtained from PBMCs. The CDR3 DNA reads TGTGCTAGCAGTTTAGGACAGAACACTGAAGCTTTCTTT. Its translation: CASSLGQNTEAFF.